This passage covers 31 T cell receptor beta chains from one sample sequenced in a study of CXCR3-negative and CXCR3-positive naive CD8 T cells. Regarding the study as a whole: Against CXCR3-negative naive cells, CXCR3-positive naive cells showed more hydrophobic TRB CDR3s.

For these receptors, no antigen is known. Carrying UMI labels, the TRB cDNA libraries were prepared through 5' RACE. Using the 5' RACE reads, TCRdb records one entry per CDR3 protein without DNA. The sample has 150,000 or so distinct CDR3 sequences; the top ten hold around 0.5%. Sequencing used naive CXCR3+ CD8+ T cells from blood. Subset indicated: CD45RO-CCR7+CD27+CD95- naive CD8+ T cells expressing CXCR3 (TNR3+). Receptors were obtained from a human donor in good health. Some clones in this sample may be carry-over from other donors' samples.

The chain has TRBV7-8 and TRBJ2-3. Germline V CDR1 and CDR2: SGHVS, FQNEAQ. This CDR3 has 15 residues. The CDR3 protein is CASSSYTERTDTQYF.

The chain joins TRBV28 to TRBJ2-7; absent DNA, TCRdb's TRBD1 call cannot be checked. Germline CDR1 is MDHEN and CDR2 is SYDVKM. CDR3 length: 14 residues. This CDR3 reads CASSLRDGPYEQYF.

The chain is built from TRBV7-3 and TRBJ2-1; TCRdb calls TRBD1, which cannot be checked without DNA. Germline V gives CDR1 SGHTA, CDR2 FQGTGA. The CDR3 runs to 14 residues. This CDR3 reads CASSLTGTGAQQFF.

The chain has TRBV2 and TRBJ1-1. Germline V gene sequence: CDR1 SNHLY, CDR2 FYNNEI. CDR3 length: 11 amino acids. The CDR3 reads CASTGDGTSFF. Full variable domain (remainder filled in from reference TRBV2 and TRBJ1-1): EPEVTQTPSHQVTQMGQEVILRCVPISNHLYFYWYRQILGQKVEFLVSFYNNEISEKSEIFDDQFSVERPDGSNFTLKIRSTKLEDSAMYFCASTGDGTSFFGQGTRLTVV.

The CDR3 loop is CASQQGNTEAFF. This chain uses TRBV28 with TRBJ1-1; TCRdb lists TRBD1, though no DNA is available to test this call. Germline CDR1 MDHEN, CDR2 SYDVKM. The CDR3 covers 12 residues.

The J gene is TRBJ2-7, the V gene TRBV9; the D call of TRBD1 rests on TCRdb alone, since no DNA is present to check it. The CDR3 runs to 15 residues. Germline V gene sequence: CDR1 SGDLS, CDR2 YYNGEE. CDR3 loop: CASSVDFGTVYEQYF. The variable domain in full, completed from reference TRBV9 and TRBJ2-7, reads DSGVTQTPKHLITATGQRVTLRCSPRSGDLSVYWYQQSLDQGLQFLIQYYNGEERAKGNILERFSAQQFPDLHSELNLSSLELGDSALYFCASSVDFGTVYEQYFGPGTRLTVT.

The chain employs TRBV27 and TRBJ1-1; TCRdb reports TRBD1, a call that lacks DNA to check it against. The CDR3 is 14 residues long. Germline V gives CDR1 MNHEY, CDR2 SMNVEV (reference sequence). CDR3 sequence reads: CASSWGQGGPEAFF.

The chain couples TRBV29-1 to TRBJ1-1; TCRdb returns TRBD1, unconfirmable since there is no DNA. The germline V gene has CDR1 SQVTM and CDR2 ANQGSEA. The CDR3 is 11 residues long. The CDR3 sequence is CSAEPTGEAFF.

The chain carries TRBV6-5 and TRBJ1-6; TCRdb proposes TRBD1, but this gene call is untestable without DNA. The germline V gene encodes CDR1 MNHEY and CDR2 SVGAGI. The CDR3 sequence is 16 residues long. The CDR3: CASSYRWDRRNSPLHF.

V and J are TRBV12-3 or TRBV12-4 and TRBJ1-5; lacking DNA, the TRBD1 call made by TCRdb goes unchecked. This CDR3 has 16 residues. The CDR3 here is CASSSPGTGSTQPQHF.

This chain joins TRBV28 and TRBJ2-7; TCRdb's assignment of TRBD1 cannot be checked, as there is no DNA. The germline V gene encodes CDR1 MDHEN and CDR2 SYDVKM. This CDR3 contains 18 residues. CDR3 amino acids: CASSPPTTGAPRSYEQYF.

The chain links TRBV5-4 to TRBJ2-1. Germline V lookup: CDR1 SGHNT, CDR2 YYREEE (reference sequence). The CDR3 is made up of 15 amino acids. This CDR3 reads CASSLATSSYNEQFF.

This chain joins TRBV21-1 and TRBJ2-7; the D call of TRBD1 rests on TCRdb alone, since no DNA is present to check it. TRBV21-1 constitutes a pseudogene. This CDR3 has 16 residues. The CDR3 region is CASSKAVQGRPYEQYF.

The V gene is TRBV12-3 or TRBV12-4, the J gene TRBJ1-2; TCRdb outputs TRBD1, but without DNA this stays unchecked. CDR3 length equals 13 residues. CDR3 loop: CASSSGEPYGYTF.

This chain links TRBV20-1 with TRBJ2-1; with no DNA, the TCRdb D assignment of TRBD2 cannot be verified. Germline V CDR1 and CDR2: DFQATT, SNEGSKA (reference sequence). The CDR3 loop spans 13 amino acids. CDR3 sequence: CSAREAANNEQFF.

The rearrangement uses TRBV7-8 and TRBJ2-7. CDR1 SGHVS and CDR2 FQNEAQ come from the germline V gene. The CDR3 contains 17 residues. The CDR3 region is CASSPKAVGLGYNEQYF.

The V and J genes are TRBV15 and TRBJ1-1; TCRdb indicates TRBD1, and absent DNA this call remains unverified. The CDR3 has 15 residues. Germline-derived CDR1 and CDR2 are LNHNV and YYDKDF (reference sequence). The CDR3 here is CATSSPFGPDTEAFF.

The rearrangement links TRBV29-1 to TRBJ2-7; no DNA is available, so the TRBD1 call from TCRdb remains unchecked. Germline CDR1 is SQVTM and CDR2 is ANQGSEA. The CDR3 consists of 15 residues. This CDR3 reads CSVFFTGTGTDEQYF.

V is TRBV7-8 and J is TRBJ1-4; TCRdb indicates TRBD1, and absent DNA this call remains unverified. Germline-derived CDR1 and CDR2 are SGHVS and FQNEAQ. The CDR3 runs to 15 residues. CDR3 in amino acids: CASSQSPGGKEKLFF. Full variable domain (missing parts from reference TRBV7-8 and TRBJ1-4): GAGVSQSPRYKVAKRGQDVALRCDPISGHVSLFWYQQALGQGPEFLTYFQNEAQLDKSGLPSDRFFAERPEGSVSTLKIQRTQQEDSAVYLCASSQSPGGKEKLFFGSGTQLSVL.

The chain is built from TRBV27 and TRBJ1-2; TCRdb's D call, TRBD1, is unchecked because there is no DNA. Germline V gene data show CDR1 as MNHEY and CDR2 as SMNVEV (reference sequence). The CDR3 totals 13 residues. CDR3: CASSLRGLEDYTF.

This sequence joins TRBV6-6 and TRBJ2-5; no DNA is available, so the TRBD1 call from TCRdb remains unchecked. CDR1 is MNHNY, CDR2 SVGAGI, per germline (reference sequence). The CDR3 is made up of 16 amino acids. The CDR3 loop reads CASSYSGTGLQETQYF.

V usage is TRBV4-3 and J usage is TRBJ1-2; the D call of TRBD1 rests on TCRdb alone, since no DNA is present to check it. Germline assignment: CDR1 LGHNA and CDR2 YSLEER. There are 15 residues in the CDR3. CDR3 sequence reads: CASSQERTGFYGYTF.

The chain has TRBV13 and TRBJ2-2; the TRBD2 assignment by TCRdb is unverifiable without DNA. CDR1 and CDR2 from the germline V gene are PRHDT and FYEKMQ (reference sequence). The CDR3 covers 17 residues. The CDR3 spells CASSPPGTSANTGELFF.

The chain couples TRBV19 to TRBJ1-2. Germline CDR1 LNHDA, CDR2 SQIVND (reference sequence). The CDR3 sequence is 16 residues long. The chain's CDR3 is CASSIRSEADTDGYTF.

The chain is built from TRBV28 and TRBJ1-1; there is no DNA to check the TCRdb D call of TRBD1. CDR3 length: 17 amino acids. Germline V CDR1 and CDR2: MDHEN, SYDVKM. The CDR3 region is CASSFDLDRGTNTEAFF.

The chain is built from TRBV12-3 or TRBV12-4 and TRBJ2-7; TCRdb outputs TRBD2, but without DNA this stays unchecked. The CDR3 has 15 residues. CDR3 amino acids: CASSLGAGVFYEQYF.

The CDR3 is CASSVGPLPTDTQYF. This chain connects TRBV9 to TRBJ2-3. Germline loops: CDR1 SGDLS, CDR2 YYNGEE. The CDR3 runs to 15 residues.

The chain recombines TRBV7-9 with TRBJ1-1. Per the germline V gene, CDR1 is SEHNR and CDR2 is FQNEAQ (reference sequence). The CDR3 contains 14 residues. CDR3 amino acids: CASSLGSQNTEAFF.

The V call is TRBV5-1, the J call TRBJ2-7; the D gene TCRdb calls, TRBD2, cannot be checked with no DNA. The CDR3 has 16 residues. The germline V gene has CDR1 SGHRS and CDR2 YFSETQ. CDR3 loop: CASSSGLAGVREEQYF.

The V and J genes are TRBV7-9 and TRBJ2-7. Germline V gene data show CDR1 as SEHNR and CDR2 as FQNEAQ (reference sequence). This CDR3 spans 15 amino acids. The CDR3: CASSLGRQISYEQYF.

This chain uses TRBV3-1 with TRBJ1-1; as DNA is missing, the TRBD1 call by TCRdb cannot be tested. The germline CDR1 and CDR2 sequences are LGHDT and YNNKEL (reference sequence). The CDR3 contains 17 residues. The CDR3 here is CASNTGTGSSRDTEAFF.